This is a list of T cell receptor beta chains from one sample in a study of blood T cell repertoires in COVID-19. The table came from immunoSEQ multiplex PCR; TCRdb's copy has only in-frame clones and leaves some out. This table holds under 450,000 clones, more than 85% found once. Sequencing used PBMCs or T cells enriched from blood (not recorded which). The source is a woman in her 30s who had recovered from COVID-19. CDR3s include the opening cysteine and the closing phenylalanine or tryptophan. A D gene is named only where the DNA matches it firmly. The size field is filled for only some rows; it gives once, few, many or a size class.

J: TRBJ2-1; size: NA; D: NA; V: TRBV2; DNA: TGTGCCAGACAGGGACCCTACAATGAGCAGTTCTTC; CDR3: CARQGPYNEQFF
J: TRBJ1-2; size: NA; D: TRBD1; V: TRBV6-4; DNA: TGTGCCAGCAGCCAGGACAGGGGGCTTGGCTACACCTTC; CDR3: CASSQDRGLGYTF
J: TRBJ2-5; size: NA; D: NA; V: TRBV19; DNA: TGTGCCAGTAGTTCCGGACAGCGAGAGCAAGAGACCCAGTACTTC; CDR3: CASSSGQREQETQYF
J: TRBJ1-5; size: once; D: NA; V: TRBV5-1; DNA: TGCGCCAGCAGTTTGAGGGGAAGTCAGCCCCAGCATTTT; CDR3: CASSLRGSQPQHF
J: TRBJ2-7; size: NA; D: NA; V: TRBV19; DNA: TGTGCCAGTAGTACGGACGGGAGATCCTACGAGCAGTACTTC; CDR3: CASSTDGRSYEQYF
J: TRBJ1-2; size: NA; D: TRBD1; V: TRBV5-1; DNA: TGCGCCAGCAGCCCCAGGGGGCCTGATGGCTACACCTTC; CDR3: CASSPRGPDGYTF
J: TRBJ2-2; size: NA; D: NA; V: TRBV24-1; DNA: TGTGCCACCAGTGATTTTATGGGGGCGGGCACCGGGGAGCTGTTTTTT; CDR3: CATSDFMGAGTGELFF
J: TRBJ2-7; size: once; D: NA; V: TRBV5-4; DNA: TGTGCCAGCAGCTTGGGTGGTGGCTTAAGCTCCTACGAGCAGTACTTC; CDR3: CASSLGGGLSSYEQYF
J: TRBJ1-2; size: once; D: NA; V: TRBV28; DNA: TGTGCCAGCAGTCCCCCCGGGGGTCGGGGCTACACCTTC; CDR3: CASSPPGGRGYTF
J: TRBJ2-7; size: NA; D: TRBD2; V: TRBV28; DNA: TGTGCCAGCAGTCCCTCGGAGGCTAGCGGGTTCTACGAGCAGTACTTC; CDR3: CASSPSEASGFYEQYF
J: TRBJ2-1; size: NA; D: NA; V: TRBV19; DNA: TGTGCCAGTAGTATAGTCCAGGGTCCCCAATTCTTC; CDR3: CASSIVQGPQFF
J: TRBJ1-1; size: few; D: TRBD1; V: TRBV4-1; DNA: TGCGCCAGCAGCCGCGACAGGGAAGGTGAAGCTTTCTTT; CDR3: CASSRDREGEAFF
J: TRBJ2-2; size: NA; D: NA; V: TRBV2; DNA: TGTGCCAGCAGTAGACAGGTCACGAACACCGGGGAGCTGTTTTTT; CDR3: CASSRQVTNTGELFF
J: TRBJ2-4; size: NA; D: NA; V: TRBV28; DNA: TGTGCCAGCAGTTTAGGGCGGGACAAAAACATTCAGTACTTC; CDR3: CASSLGRDKNIQYF
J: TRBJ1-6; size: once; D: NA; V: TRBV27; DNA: TGTGCCAGCAGTTTAAACTGGGGGTCTGGGGGGAATTCACCCCTCCACTTT; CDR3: CASSLNWGSGGNSPLHF
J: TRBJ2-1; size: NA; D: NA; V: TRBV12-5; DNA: TGTGCTAGTGGTTTAGGAGGGGGGGTCGGCAATGAGCAGTTCTTC; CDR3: CASGLGGGVGNEQFF
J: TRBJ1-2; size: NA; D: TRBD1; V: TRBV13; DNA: TGTGCCAGCAGCTCCGGGGGATGGGACAGGGTCGATGGCTACACCTTC; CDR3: CASSSGGWDRVDGYTF
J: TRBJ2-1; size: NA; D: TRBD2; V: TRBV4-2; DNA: TGTGCCAGCAGCCCCGGCGGGTTGGCAGGGACTAGCGGGAGGAATGAGCAGTTCTTC; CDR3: CASSPGGLAGTSGRNEQFF
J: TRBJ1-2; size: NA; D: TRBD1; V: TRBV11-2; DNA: TGTGCCAGCAGCTTGGATAATCAGGGGGCGCGCTATGGCTACACCTTC; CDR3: CASSLDNQGARYGYTF
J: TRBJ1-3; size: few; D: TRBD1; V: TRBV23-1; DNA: TGCGCCAGCAGTCAAATCGGGACAGGGAGGGGAAACACCATATATTTT; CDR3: CASSQIGTGRGNTIYF